A selection of T cell receptor beta chains follows, all from one sample in a study of blood T cell repertoires in COVID-19. Assay used: immunoSEQ multiplex PCR; TCRdb lists only in-frame clones, some missing. Here the sample spans 200,000 to 250,000 clones, 86% being singletons. The sample comprised PBMCs or T cells enriched from blood (not recorded which). These receptors were taken from a woman between 40 and 50 years old with acute COVID-19. The CDR3 runs from the conserved cysteine through the conserved F or W. The D gene is left open where the match is weak. Clone size is not always given. Where it is, it says once, few, many or a class for expanded clones.

v_call: TRBV7-2; clone_size: .; j_call: TRBJ2-7; d_call: .; cdr3_aa: CASSLGFGGYEQYF; cdr3_nt: TGTGCCAGCAGCTTAGGATTCGGGGGTTACGAGCAGTACTTC
v_call: TRBV5-1; clone_size: once; j_call: TRBJ1-2; d_call: TRBD1; cdr3_aa: CASSLVDRGSYGYTF; cdr3_nt: TGCGCCAGCAGCTTAGTAGACAGGGGGTCCTATGGCTACACCTTC
v_call: TRBV2; clone_size: .; j_call: TRBJ2-3; d_call: TRBD1; cdr3_aa: CASSRQGGGDTQYF; cdr3_nt: TGTGCCAGCTCCAGACAGGGGGGCGGAGATACGCAGTATTTT
v_call: TRBV10-3; clone_size: .; j_call: TRBJ1-1; d_call: TRBD1; cdr3_aa: CAIREDRIWAEAFF; cdr3_nt: TGTGCCATCAGGGAGGACAGGATTTGGGCTGAAGCTTTCTTT
v_call: TRBV7-6; clone_size: .; j_call: TRBJ1-5; d_call: .; cdr3_aa: CASRLSQGLDQPQHF; cdr3_nt: TGTGCCAGCAGATTATCCCAGGGGTTGGATCAGCCCCAGCATTTT
v_call: TRBV9; clone_size: .; j_call: TRBJ1-1; d_call: .; cdr3_aa: CASSVGGNAEAFF; cdr3_nt: TGTGCCAGCAGCGTTGGGGGGAATGCTGAAGCTTTCTTT
v_call: TRBV1; clone_size: .; j_call: TRBJ2-5; d_call: .; cdr3_aa: CTSSQGASGVATQYF; cdr3_nt: TGCACCAGCAGCCAAGGTGCTAGCGGGGTGGCGACCCAGTACTTC
v_call: TRBV27; clone_size: .; j_call: TRBJ2-1; d_call: .; cdr3_aa: CASRTESRNEQFF; cdr3_nt: TGTGCCAGTCGGACAGAATCTCGAAATGAGCAGTTCTTC
v_call: TRBV10-2; clone_size: .; j_call: TRBJ2-2; d_call: TRBD2; cdr3_aa: CATQGVAGVGELFF; cdr3_nt: TGCGCCACCCAAGGCGTAGCGGGGGTCGGGGAGCTGTTTTTT
v_call: TRBV27; clone_size: .; j_call: TRBJ2-3; d_call: .; cdr3_aa: CASAYSDTQYF; cdr3_nt: TGTGCCAGCGCGTATTCAGATACGCAGTATTTT
v_call: TRBV9; clone_size: .; j_call: TRBJ1-2; d_call: TRBD1; cdr3_aa: CASSGLTGGNVDGYTF; cdr3_nt: TGTGCCAGCAGCGGTCTGACAGGGGGCAATGTCGATGGCTACACCTTC
v_call: TRBV6-2/TRBV6-3; clone_size: .; j_call: TRBJ2-7; d_call: .; cdr3_aa: CASSSVRPQGQYF; cdr3_nt: TGTGCCAGCAGTTCGGTCCGACCCCAGGGGCAGTACTTC
v_call: TRBV19; clone_size: many; j_call: TRBJ2-5; d_call: .; cdr3_aa: CASSPDSQETQYF; cdr3_nt: TGTGCCAGTAGTCCAGACAGTCAAGAGACCCAGTACTTC
v_call: TRBV27; clone_size: .; j_call: TRBJ1-1; d_call: .; cdr3_aa: CASSFAGLNTEAFF; cdr3_nt: TGTGCCAGCAGTTTTGCAGGGCTGAACACTGAAGCTTTCTTT
v_call: TRBV6-5; clone_size: once; j_call: TRBJ1-3; d_call: .; cdr3_aa: CASRLDHSGNTIYF; cdr3_nt: TGTGCCAGCAGATTAGATCACTCTGGAAACACCATATATTTT
v_call: TRBV6-6; clone_size: .; j_call: TRBJ2-3; d_call: TRBD2; cdr3_aa: CASSRLTGGTTDTQYF; cdr3_nt: TGTGCCAGCAGTCGACTAACGGGGGGGACCACAGATACGCAGTATTTT
v_call: TRBV5-4; clone_size: .; j_call: TRBJ1-2; d_call: TRBD1; cdr3_aa: CASSEQTGGTLKSYTF; cdr3_nt: TGTGCCAGCAGCGAGCAGACAGGGGGGACCCTTAAGAGCTACACCTTC
v_call: TRBV12-3/TRBV12-4; clone_size: .; j_call: TRBJ1-1; d_call: TRBD1; cdr3_aa: CASNSRGAEAFF; cdr3_nt: TGTGCCAGCAACAGCAGGGGGGCTGAAGCTTTCTTT
v_call: TRBV6-1; clone_size: .; j_call: TRBJ1-1; d_call: .; cdr3_aa: CASSEWRTEAFF; cdr3_nt: TGTGCCAGCAGTGAATGGCGGACTGAAGCTTTCTTT
v_call: TRBV7-3; clone_size: .; j_call: TRBJ1-1; d_call: TRBD1; cdr3_aa: CASSLGTGETEAFF; cdr3_nt: TGTGCCAGCAGCTTAGGGACAGGGGAGACTGAAGCTTTCTTT
v_call: TRBV19; clone_size: .; j_call: TRBJ2-1; d_call: TRBD2; cdr3_aa: CASSTGLANEQFF; cdr3_nt: TGTGCCAGTAGTACAGGACTAGCAAATGAGCAGTTCTTC
v_call: TRBV7-2; clone_size: .; j_call: TRBJ2-1; d_call: TRBD2; cdr3_aa: CASRGSGGHVGNEQFF; cdr3_nt: TGTGCCAGCAGAGGGAGCGGGGGCCACGTGGGGAATGAGCAGTTCTTC
v_call: TRBV9; clone_size: .; j_call: TRBJ1-2; d_call: TRBD1; cdr3_aa: CASSVEGQGLRGYTF; cdr3_nt: TGTGCCAGCAGCGTAGAAGGACAGGGACTTCGTGGCTACACCTTC
v_call: TRBV3-1/TRBV3-2; clone_size: .; j_call: TRBJ1-1; d_call: .; cdr3_aa: CASSQDNRRNTEAFF; cdr3_nt: TGTGCCAGCAGCCAAGACAACAGGCGAAACACTGAAGCTTTCTTT
v_call: TRBV19; clone_size: few; j_call: TRBJ1-5; d_call: .; cdr3_aa: CASSIQGSNQPQHF; cdr3_nt: TGTGCCAGTAGTATACAGGGGAGCAATCAGCCCCAGCATTTT
v_call: TRBV9; clone_size: .; j_call: TRBJ1-3; d_call: TRBD1; cdr3_aa: CASSGQGSGNTIYF; cdr3_nt: TGTGCCAGCAGCGGACAGGGAAGTGGAAACACCATATATTTT
v_call: TRBV3-1/TRBV3-2; clone_size: once; j_call: TRBJ2-7; d_call: .; cdr3_aa: CASSQMGGASYEQYF; cdr3_nt: TGTGCCAGCAGCCAAATGGGGGGGGCATCGTACGAGCAGTACTTC
v_call: TRBV2; clone_size: few; j_call: TRBJ1-5; d_call: .; cdr3_aa: CASSVRQVSNQPQHF; cdr3_nt: TGTGCCAGCAGTGTCCGACAGGTTAGCAATCAGCCCCAGCATTTT
v_call: TRBV19; clone_size: .; j_call: TRBJ1-5; d_call: TRBD1; cdr3_aa: CASSRQGFNGNQPQHF; cdr3_nt: TGTGCCAGTAGTAGACAGGGATTTAACGGCAATCAGCCCCAGCATTTT
v_call: TRBV6-5; clone_size: .; j_call: TRBJ1-2; d_call: .; cdr3_aa: CASSYSGGLSDGYTF; cdr3_nt: TGTGCCAGCAGTTACTCCGGGGGGCTTTCGGATGGCTACACCTTC
v_call: TRBV30; clone_size: .; j_call: TRBJ1-1; d_call: .; cdr3_aa: CASVQGMNTEAFF; cdr3_nt: TGTGCCTCAGTTCAGGGGATGAACACTGAAGCTTTCTTT
v_call: TRBV5-1; clone_size: .; j_call: TRBJ2-1; d_call: TRBD2; cdr3_aa: CASSLEAGGPSNEQFF; cdr3_nt: TGCGCCAGCAGCTTGGAGGCGGGGGGCCCCTCTAATGAGCAGTTCTTC
v_call: TRBV7-9; clone_size: .; j_call: TRBJ2-4; d_call: TRBD2; cdr3_aa: CASSLISGIAKNIQYF; cdr3_nt: TGTGCCAGCAGCTTAATTAGCGGGATAGCCAAAAACATTCAGTACTTC